This T cell receptor beta chain was identified during a study of blood T cells in healthy people across ages. The junction had 10 bases not matched to a gene; V was cut back by 6 bases and J by 11 bases. The CDR3 is 12 residues long. It was with a sample-barcoded 5' primer and a J-beta primer mix that a second PCR of about 6 to 12 cycles was run. TCRdb ran MiXCR on the 5' RACE reads and lists one entry per CDR3 protein. The sample records about 970,000 distinct CDR3 sequences, roughly half being singletons. In its sample, this clonotype was seen a few times. Specimen: blood. The chain uses TRBV12-3 or TRBV12-4 and TRBJ2-7; 7 bases map to TRBD2. This TCR came from a woman aged 60-70 years in good health. Here the CDR3 reads CASSTQGLRKYF. CDR3 DNA: TGTGCCAGCAGCACCCAGGGACTACGGAAGTACTTC.